The sequence of this TCR beta chain was determined in a study of post-analysis software for immune sequencing data. Across the study: Recorded subtypes: relapsing-remitting, secondary progressive, progressive-relapsing; some patients unannotated. General study findings and limits: Patients showed TRBV5-6, TRBV5-1 and TRBV20-1 among about five TRBV segments more frequent than in controls. Same-batch preparations were strongly co-clustered by F measure.

cDNA libraries of TCR beta carried unique molecular identifiers. cDNA molecules numbering around 450,000 came from roughly 1.1 to 9.2 million T cells. TCRdb re-analysed the PCR reads in MiXCR, keeping a single row per CDR3 protein. Found here are hundreds of thousands of distinct CDR3 sequences, more than 30% of them singletons; the top ten hold less than 10%. This clonotype was recorded many times. Antigen: not known. Germline V gene data show CDR1 as KGHSH and CDR2 as LQKENI. This CDR3 is 15 amino acids long. Trimming stripped 2 bases from V and 5 bases from J, with 15 bases between. The receptor was isolated from a girl aged 2-9 years with multiple sclerosis. The chain couples TRBV18 to TRBJ2-5, with a tentative D call TRBD1 (6 bases). Sequencing was done on a sample of blood. CDR3 region: CASSPRGKRLETQYF. The DNA for the CDR3 is TGTGCCAGCTCACCAAGGGGGAAGCGGTTGGAGACCCAGTACTTC.